This TCR beta chain was identified during a study of cytomegalovirus exposure and HLA in healthy donors. Per germline, CDR1 SGHDT and CDR2 YYEEEE. The CDR3 runs 16 residues. V lost 0 bases and J lost 3; bases outside the gene matches: 6. This clone was seen a single time. What it binds is unknown. PCR used 60 Vbeta primers and 13 Jbeta primers. The repertoire was sequenced with immunoSEQ multiplex PCR; TCRdb's copy has only in-frame clones and lacks some. Among a few hundred thousand clones listed, 80% to 85% were seen once. Each of the donors was a healthy bone marrow donor. Study-level points and caveats: It was reported that TCR beta sequences correctly inferred the HLA-A and HLA-B alleles for most subjects. The study found most TCR sequences rare, yet found some public TCRs in many donors. Previous analysis showed most TCR beta V segments were productive about 87% or about 30% of the time.

The V and J genes are TRBV5-6 and TRBJ2-7, with TRBD2 identical over 10 bases. The sample taken for sequencing was PBMCs. The receptor was derived from a woman in her sixties in good health and CMV-seropositive. The CDR3 nucleotides read TGTGCCAGCAGCTTGGGGGTAGCGGGAGGATTCTACGAGCAGTACTTC. This gives the protein CASSLGVAGGFYEQYF.